Listed here are 2 T cell receptor beta chains from one sample, sequenced in a study of T cells in Graves' hyperthyroidism and ophthalmopathy. Researchers amplified the TCR beta CDR3 regions from RNA transcripts. First-round RT-PCR with HTBI primers amplified the TCR CDR3 region. Using its own MiXCR run on the multiplex PCR reads, TCRdb lists one record per CDR3 protein. The repertoire includes 150,000 or so distinct CDR3 sequences, around 20% of them detected once, and around two thirds sits in the top ten. Input material: blood. These receptors were taken from a woman aged 45-60 years with Graves' hyperthyroidism that later progressed to Graves' ophthalmopathy.

V gene TRBV6-1 combines with J gene TRBJ2-3, with 9 nucleotides matching TRBD2. Germline CDR1 MNHNS, CDR2 SASEGT. J was trimmed by 1 base and V by 3 bases; bases with no gene match: 2. This CDR3 contains 15 residues. The CDR3 protein is CASSDAGGRTDTQYF. DNA for the CDR3: TGTGCCAGCAGTGATGCGGGAGGGCGCACAGATACGCAGTATTTT.

This chain links TRBV7-2 with TRBJ1-4; no clear D gene. The CDR3 runs to 13 residues. Germline values: CDR1 SGHTA, CDR2 FQGNSA. Trimming removed 1 base at V and 7 bases at J, with 7 bases between. As DNA, the CDR3 is TGTGCCAGCAGCTTAGTCAGGCGTGAAAAACTGTTTTTT. Protein product: CASSLVRREKLFF.